The 4 T cell receptor beta chains below were found in one sample sequenced in a study of control samples from healthy donors and cancer patients. Assay used: immunoSEQ multiplex PCR; TCRdb lists only in-frame clones, some missing. This table holds more than 100,000 clones, 91% found once. Sequencing was carried out using blood. These TCRs come from a man in his late teens or twenties in good health.

The rearrangement joins TRBV12-3 or TRBV12-4 to TRBJ1-5, with 7 bases identical to TRBD1. V trimming: 6 bases; J trimming: 5 bases; junction bases outside the gene matches: 4. This CDR3 has 13 amino acids. This chain's CDR3 is CASSLQGHQPQHF. In nucleotides, the CDR3 is TGTGCCAGCAGCCTACAGGGGCATCAGCCCCAGCATTTT.

This chain connects TRBV24-1 to TRBJ2-2, with a possible D match to TRBD1 (5 bases). Germline loops: CDR1 KGHDR, CDR2 SFDVKD. CDR3 length: 15 amino acids. Trimming removed 3 bases at V and 4 bases at J, with 11 bases between. CDR3 coding DNA: TGTGCCACCAGTGATACCCGAAGGGGCACCGGGGAGCTGTTTTTT. It codes for CATSDTRRGTGELFF.

Regarding this clone: Other DNA sequences within the sample encode an identical CDR3. This chain joins TRBV4-1 and TRBJ1-2; 11 nucleotides agree with TRBD1. This CDR3 comprises 16 residues. CDR1 and CDR2 from the germline V gene are MGHRA and YSYEKL. The trim removed 2 bases at V and 2 bases at J, leaving 4 bases unmatched. The CDR3 DNA reads TGCGCCAGCAGCCAACCTCGGACAGGGGGCAACTATGGCTACACCTTC. Residues: CASSQPRTGGNYGYTF.

The chain is built from TRBV11-2 and TRBJ1-6, with D perhaps TRBD1 (5 bases). Trimming pared 5 bases from V and 7 bases from J, leaving 15 bases between. The CDR3 is 15 residues long. Per the germline V gene, CDR1 is SGHAT and CDR2 is FQNNGV. As DNA, the CDR3 is TGTGCCAGCAGCCCGTCACGGGGCTGGAATTCACCCCTCCACTTT. Its translation: CASSPSRGWNSPLHF.